Presented here are 14 T cell receptor beta chains from one specimen sequenced in a study of blood T cell repertoires in COVID-19. Assay: immunoSEQ multiplex PCR; the TCRdb copy retains only in-frame clones and omits some. The repertoire holds roughly 81,000 clones, with more than 75% as singletons. The sequenced material came from peripheral blood. These receptors originate from a man aged 55 to 69 with acute or convalescent COVID-19.

This clone has only a few counts. This sequence joins TRBV5-6 and TRBJ1-6; 9 bases line up with TRBD1. Germline loops: CDR1 SGHDT, CDR2 YYEEEE. This CDR3 contains 15 residues. After removal of 0 bases from V and 7 bases from J, the junction contained 2 bases not matched to a gene. The CDR3 nucleotides are TGTGCCAGCAGCTTGGCCGGGACAGGGAATTCACCCCTCCACTTT. Residues: CASSLAGTGNSPLHF.

The CDR3 loop is CASTLIPDYGYTF. The CDR3 DNA is TGTGCCAGCACTTTGATCCCAGACTATGGCTACACCTTC. V usage is TRBV6-5 and J usage is TRBJ1-2; D not resolved. Germline CDR1 and CDR2: MNHEY and SVGAGI. The CDR3 runs to 13 residues. The V end lost 7 bases, the J end lost 3 bases, and 12 bases lay between the germline ends.

In DNA, the CDR3 is TGTGCCAGCAGCTCCAAATACAATGAGCAGTTCTTC. This sequence encodes CASSSKYNEQFF. The rearrangement links TRBV7-8 to TRBJ2-1; the D is unclear. Trimming took off 4 bases at V and 4 bases at J, with 5 bases between the two ends. CDR3 length: 12 residues. Germline loops: CDR1 SGHVS, CDR2 FQNEAQ.

This clone was seen a handful of times. V is TRBV12-3 or TRBV12-4 and J is TRBJ1-2, with TRBD1 as a possible D gene (5 bases). CDR3 length equals 12 residues. V lost 6 bases to trimming and J lost 7 bases, with 12 bases between them. The CDR3 spells CASRGGAGGYTF. For the CDR3, the DNA is TGTGCCAGCAGGGGGGGTGCGGGTGGCTACACCTTC.

The chain uses TRBV5-1 and TRBJ1-1, with D unresolved. Germline V gene sequence: CDR1 SGHRS, CDR2 YFSETQ. This CDR3 has 13 residues. V was trimmed by 1 base and J by 3 bases, leaving 7 bases between them. CDR3 residues: CASSLRVDTEAFF. For the CDR3, the DNA is TGCGCCAGCAGCTTGCGGGTGGACACTGAAGCTTTCTTT. Filled out from reference TRBV5-1 and TRBJ1-1, the complete variable domain reads KAGVTQTPRYLIKTRGQQVTLSCSPISGHRSVSWYQQTPGQGLQFLFEYFSETQRNKGNFPGRFSGRQFSNSRSEMNVSTLELGDSALYLCASSLRVDTEAFFGQGTRLTVV.

The chain uses TRBV6-2 or TRBV6-3 and TRBJ2-1, with a weak D call TRBD2 (5 bases). The CDR3 covers 14 residues. Germline lookup yields CDR1 MNHEY and CDR2 SVGEGT. V lost 3 bases, J lost 9 bases, and 15 bases lay in between. This CDR3 reads CASSYIPGFSEQFF. CDR3 bases: TGTGCCAGCAGTTATATTCCGGGGTTTAGTGAGCAGTTCTTC.

This rearrangement joins TRBV28 to TRBJ2-3, with D tentatively TRBD2 (6 bases). CDR1 is MDHEN, CDR2 SYDVKM, per germline. Trimming removed 5 bases at V and 1 base at J, with 22 bases between. This CDR3 comprises 18 residues. The CDR3 DNA reads TGTGCCAGCAGTCCCCGCGGTGGAGGGATGATAGGCACAGATACGCAGTATTTT. Protein sequence: CASSPRGGGMIGTDTQYF.

The chain uses TRBV11-3 and TRBJ2-3, with unresolved D. The germline gives CDR1 SGHNT, CDR2 YENEEA. Trimming cost V 5 bases and J 2 bases, with 8 bases left between them. The CDR3 loop spans 13 amino acids. CDR3 coding DNA: TGTGCCAGCAGCCTTGACTTCACAGATACGCAGTATTTT. Residues: CASSLDFTDTQYF.

The gene calls are TRBV6-2 or TRBV6-3 and TRBJ1-4; the match to TRBD1 covers 7 bases. The V and J ends lost 6 bases and 0 bases, in that order; junction bases with no gene match: 4. The CDR3 is 15 amino acids. The germline gives CDR1 MNHEY, CDR2 SVGEGT. The CDR3 region is CASSRTGATNEKLFF. CDR3 bases: TGTGCCAGCAGCCGCACAGGGGCAACTAATGAAAAACTGTTTTTT.

The chain carries TRBV11-2 and TRBJ1-4; 10 nucleotides agree with TRBD1. Germline CDR1 SGHAT, CDR2 FQNNGV. The ends lost 6 bases at V and 8 bases at J; junction bases unmatched: 9. This CDR3 region has 15 residues. The CDR3 bases are TGTGCCAGCAGTTATAGGGTGGACAGGGGGGAAAAACTGTTTTTT. It codes for CASSYRVDRGEKLFF. Full variable domain (remainder filled in from reference TRBV11-2 and TRBJ1-4): EAGVAQSPRYKIIEKRQSVAFWCNPISGHATLYWYQQILGQGPKLLIQFQNNGVVDDSQLPKDRFSAERLKGVDSTLKIQPAKLEDSAVYLCASSYRVDRGEKLFFGSGTQLSVL.

J is TRBJ1-1 and V is TRBV6-5; 9 bases are shared with TRBD1. Trimming at V came to 5 bases and at J to 6 bases, leaving 10 bases not matched to a gene. CDR1 is MNHEY and CDR2 is SVGAGI in the germline V gene. The CDR3 length is 15 residues. CDR3 coding DNA: TGTGCCAGCAGTACCGGGACAGGGCGTATAGCTGAAGCTTTCTTT. Translation: CASSTGTGRIAEAFF.

A word on this clone: A read error may produce the germline difference seen at one junction end. Here the CDR3 DNA reads TGTGCCAGCAGTCCCCGCCAGGGTAGGAGCTACATCTTC. This gives the protein CASSPRQGRSYIF. The chain employs TRBV28 and TRBJ1-2; D possibly corresponds to TRBD1 (5 bases). Germline CDR1 reads MDHEN; CDR2 reads SYDVKM. The CDR3 consists of 13 residues.

This clone has just a few counts. The rearrangement links TRBV7-9 to TRBJ1-2; no definite D call. Per the germline V gene, CDR1 is SEHNR and CDR2 is FQNEAQ (reference sequence). The CDR3 loop spans 13 amino acids. Trimming removed 2 bases at V and 0 bases at J, with 4 bases between. In DNA form, the CDR3 reads TGTGCCAGCAGCTTACAGGCTAACTATGGCTACACCTTC. Translating it yields CASSLQANYGYTF.

The chain couples TRBV2 to TRBJ1-5, with D hard to call. The CDR3 totals 14 residues. Germline assignment: CDR1 SNHLY and CDR2 FYNNEI. V was pared by 2 bases and J by 5 bases, with 10 bases between. CDR3 amino acids: CASSETPLDQPQHF. The CDR3 DNA reads TGTGCCAGCAGTGAAACGCCACTAGATCAGCCCCAGCATTTT.